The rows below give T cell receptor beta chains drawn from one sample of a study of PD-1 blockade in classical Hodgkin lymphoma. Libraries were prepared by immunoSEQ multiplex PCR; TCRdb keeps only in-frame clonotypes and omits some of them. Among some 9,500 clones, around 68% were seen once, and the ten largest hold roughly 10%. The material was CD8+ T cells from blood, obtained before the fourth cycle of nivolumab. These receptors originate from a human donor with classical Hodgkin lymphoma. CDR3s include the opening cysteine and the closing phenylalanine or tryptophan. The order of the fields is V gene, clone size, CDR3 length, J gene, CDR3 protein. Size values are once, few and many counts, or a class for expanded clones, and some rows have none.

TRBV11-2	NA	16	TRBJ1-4	CASSPRTGTTNEKLFF
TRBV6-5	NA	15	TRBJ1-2	CASRESGQGNYGYTF
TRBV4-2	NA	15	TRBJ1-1	CASSPLRGANTEAFF
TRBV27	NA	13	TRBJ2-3	CASSYGLGDTQYF
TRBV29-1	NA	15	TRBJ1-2	CSVLGRGDFNYGYTF
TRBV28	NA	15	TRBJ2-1	CASSILSSGSGEQFF
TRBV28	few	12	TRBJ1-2	CASRSGSWGYTF
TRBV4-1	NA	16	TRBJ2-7	CASSQVWTGSSYEQYF
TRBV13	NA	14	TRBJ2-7	CASSSTGRPYEQYF
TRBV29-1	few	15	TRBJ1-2	CSVEDFQGDHYGYTF
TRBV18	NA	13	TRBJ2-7	CASSLLAHYEQYF
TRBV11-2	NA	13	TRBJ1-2	CASSLDQLYGYTF
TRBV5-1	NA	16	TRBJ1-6	CASSLRGAGTNSPLHF
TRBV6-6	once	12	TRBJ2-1	CASSLTANEQFF
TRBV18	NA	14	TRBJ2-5	CASSPGAGIGTQYF
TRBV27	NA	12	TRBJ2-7	CASSYGSGEQYF
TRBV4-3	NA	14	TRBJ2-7	CASSQDGTSGGQYF
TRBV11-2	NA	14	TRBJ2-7	CASSLEAASYEQYF
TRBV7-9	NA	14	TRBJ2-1	CASSPSRSLNEQFF
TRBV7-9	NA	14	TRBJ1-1	CASSSVDRGPGAFF
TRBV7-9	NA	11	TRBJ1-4	CASRSDRQLFF
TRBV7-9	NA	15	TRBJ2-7	CASSSQGIGNYEQYF
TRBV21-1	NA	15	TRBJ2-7	CASSSYDKYVNEQYF
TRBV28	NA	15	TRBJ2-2	CASSLISGGTGELFF
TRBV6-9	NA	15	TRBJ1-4	CASSYLPRTNEKLFF
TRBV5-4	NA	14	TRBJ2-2	CASSLPEETGELFF
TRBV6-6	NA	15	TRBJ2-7	CASSYSTANSYEQYF
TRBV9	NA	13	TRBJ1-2	CASSVASSDGYTF
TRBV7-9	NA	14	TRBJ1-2	CASSLGTVNYGYTF
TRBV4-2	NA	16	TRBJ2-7	CASSQDEDGGIYEQYF
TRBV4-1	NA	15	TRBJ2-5	CASSQEKRTGETQYF
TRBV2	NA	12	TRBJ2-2	CASFTGTGELFF
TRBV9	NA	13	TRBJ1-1	CASTSGGHTEAFF
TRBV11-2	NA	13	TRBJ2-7	CASSLVADYEQYF
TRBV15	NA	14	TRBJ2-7	CATSSPSGSDEQYF
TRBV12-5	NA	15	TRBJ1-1	CASGLTGSLHTEAFF
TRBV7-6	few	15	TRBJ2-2	CASSLGAGGTGELFF
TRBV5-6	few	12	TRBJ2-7	CASTLIDSEQYF
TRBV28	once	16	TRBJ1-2	CASSFLLWGSNYGYTF
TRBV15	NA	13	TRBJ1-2	CATSREGPGGYTF
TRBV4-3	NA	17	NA	CASSQDLGGGPTYEQYF
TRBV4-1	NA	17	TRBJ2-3	CASSQEAWTGGTDTQYF
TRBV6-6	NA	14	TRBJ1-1	CASSYEVMNTEAFF
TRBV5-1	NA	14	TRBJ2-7	CASRLGGGSYEQYF
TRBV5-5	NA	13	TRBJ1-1	CATTAFSNTEAFF
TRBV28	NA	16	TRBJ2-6	CASRTGFSSGANVLTF
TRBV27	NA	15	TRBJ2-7	CASTPRGSPSYEQYF
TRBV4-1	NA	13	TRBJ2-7	CASSPGTSGEQYF
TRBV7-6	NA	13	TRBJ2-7	CASSFRTGDEQYF
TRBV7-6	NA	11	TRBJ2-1	CASSEYNEQFF
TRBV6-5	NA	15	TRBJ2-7	CASSYSAGNSYEQYF
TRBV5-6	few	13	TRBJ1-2	CASSLGSAYGYTF
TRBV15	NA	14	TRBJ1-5	CATRDRVGDQPQHF
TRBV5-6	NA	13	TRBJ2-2	CASSSDAAGELFF
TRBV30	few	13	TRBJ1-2	CAWSLTRSHGYTF
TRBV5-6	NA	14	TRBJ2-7	CASSSRGVDYEQYF
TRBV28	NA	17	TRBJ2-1	CASSPIEGDPWGNEQFF
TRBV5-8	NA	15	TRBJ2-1	CASNLGGGAYNEQFF
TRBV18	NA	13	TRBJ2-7	CASSTTGSLEQYF
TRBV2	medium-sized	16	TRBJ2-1	CASTPKGGGEVNEQFF